This T cell receptor beta chain was sequenced for a study of blood T cell repertoires in COVID-19. Study context: The origin of the acute and convalescent COVID-19 samples was the United States, Italy and Spain. The analysed material was cDNA or gDNA that came from T cells, B-cell-depleted T cells, or PBMCs.

This clone turned up a few times. Trimming left V 0 bases short and J 5 bases short, with 14 bases between. There are 15 residues in the CDR3. The V gene's germline CDR1 is SGHDN and CDR2 FVKESK. Study processing details: Scientists estimated how many nucleated cells there were by amplifying reference gene primers. TCRdb's copy holds only in-frame clones and misses some; the assay was immunoSEQ multiplex PCR. V and J calls and clone size come straight from that table; D and trimming were deduced from the DNA. The sample lists roughly 300,000 clones, just over 90% occurring once. Recruited during active infection, patients (from Seattle) were subsequently followed longitudinally.

The V gene is TRBV14, the J gene TRBJ2-7, with D tentatively TRBD1 (5 bases). The sample taken for sequencing was peripheral blood. This sequence was found in a woman aged 25 to 39 with COVID-19, enrolled during active disease. CDR3 sequence: CASSQDERGFDEQYF. CDR3 nucleotides: TGTGCCAGCAGCCAAGATGAAAGGGGATTCGACGAGCAGTACTTC. Filled out from reference TRBV14 and TRBJ2-7, the complete variable domain reads EAGVTQFPSHSVIEKGQTVTLRCDPISGHDNLYWYRRVMGKEIKFLLHFVKESKQDESGMPNNRFLAERTGGTYSTLKVQPAELEDSGVYFCASSQDERGFDEQYFGPGTRLTVT.